This TCR beta chain was observed in a study of OX40 agonist ivuxolimab in advanced cancers. Across the whole study: Partial responses, seen in three patients, involved one hepatocellular carcinoma and two cutaneous melanomas.

Sequencing used immunoSEQ multiplex PCR; TCRdb keeps in-frame clones, though not all of them. The sample has 66,000 or so clones; about 85% are singletons. General study points: Clones of CD4+ and CD8+ blood T cells grew by week 6 at doses of 0.1 to 3.0 mg/kg. Compared with CD4+, CD8+ T cells on average had more expanded clones.

CDR3 length: 15 residues. The germline V gene encodes CDR1 SGHVS and CDR2 FQNEAQ. J lost 1 base, V lost 5 bases, and 6 bases had no gene match. Concerning this clone itself: As yet, its antigen is unknown.

The specimen was CD4+ or CD8+ T cells sorted from blood, collected in a trial of the OX40 agonist ivuxolimab. This receptor was taken from an adult with an advanced solid tumor such as melanoma, head and neck, liver or kidney cancer. V usage is TRBV7-8 and J usage is TRBJ1-1, with 8 bases that match TRBD1. As DNA, the CDR3 is TGTGCCAGCAGCAGAAGACAGGGGCAGAACACTGAAGCTTTCTTT. This gives the protein CASSRRQGQNTEAFF. Together with reference TRBV7-8 and TRBJ1-1, the CDR3 gives the full variable domain: GAGVSQSPRYKVAKRGQDVALRCDPISGHVSLFWYQQALGQGPEFLTYFQNEAQLDKSGLPSDRFFAERPEGSVSTLKIQRTQQEDSAVYLCASSRRQGQNTEAFFGQGTRLTVV.